The T cell receptor (beta chain) described here comes from a study of blood T cell repertoires in COVID-19. Study-wide background: Samples representing acute and convalescent COVID-19 were sourced from the United States, Italy and Spain. The analysed material was cDNA or gDNA that came from T cells, B-cell-depleted T cells, or PBMCs.

Per germline, CDR1 PRHDT and CDR2 FYEKMQ (reference sequence). Losses at the gene ends were 5 bases for V and 4 bases for J; bases not matched to a gene: 5. The CDR3 runs to 13 residues. In the original analysis: Amplification of reference gene primers was used by the study to estimate nucleated cell counts. The repertoire was sequenced with immunoSEQ multiplex PCR; TCRdb's copy has only in-frame clones and lacks some. V, J and clone size were drawn from that table, and D and trimming were deduced from the DNA. The sample carries 250,000 or so clones, just under 85% recorded once. Sequencing was performed on peripheral blood. The receptor was derived from a woman aged 55-75 years with active or convalescent COVID-19. This chain links TRBV13 with TRBJ2-7, with TRBD1 matching over 7 bases. The CDR3 DNA is TGTGCCAGCAGCACAGGGGTTCAATACGAGCAGTACTTC. Translating gives CASSTGVQYEQYF.